The clone carrying this T cell receptor (beta chain) occurred once. Its antigen is undetermined. TCRalpha and TCRbeta libraries used 5'RACE with constant-segment primers and UMIs. One entry per CDR3 protein results from TCRdb running MiXCR on the 5' RACE reads. The sample records 430,000 or so distinct CDR3 sequences, approximately 25% being singletons. Germline V gene sequence: CDR1 LGHDT, CDR2 YNNKEL (reference sequence). The CDR3 runs 12 residues. The V end lost 3 bases, the J end lost 12 bases, and 11 bases lay between the germline ends. This entry is derived from a study of T-cell memory formation after mild COVID-19. Study-level points and caveats: The study found contracting CD4+ clones mainly in CM and EM and contracting CD8+ clones in EMRA. Some clones that responded turned up in pre-infection memory, which suggests that cross-reactive memory joined in.

The chain links TRBV3-1 to TRBJ2-2; D is undetermined. The sequencing sample was made of PBMCs or a T cell subset sorted from them (not recorded which). This receptor was obtained from an adult woman who had mild COVID-19 (a few samples of this study predate the infection). Cell type and time point are not known. CDR3 amino acids: CASSHDLGKLFF. DNA of the CDR3: TGTGCCAGCAGCCACGATCTGGGGAAGCTGTTTTTT. The full variable domain, completed using reference TRBV3-1 and TRBJ2-2, is DTAVSQTPKYLVTQMGNDKSIKCEQNLGHDTMYWYKQDSKKFLKIMFSYNNKELIINETVPNRFSPKSPDKAHLNLHINSLELGDSAVYFCASSHDLGKLFFGEGSRLTVL.